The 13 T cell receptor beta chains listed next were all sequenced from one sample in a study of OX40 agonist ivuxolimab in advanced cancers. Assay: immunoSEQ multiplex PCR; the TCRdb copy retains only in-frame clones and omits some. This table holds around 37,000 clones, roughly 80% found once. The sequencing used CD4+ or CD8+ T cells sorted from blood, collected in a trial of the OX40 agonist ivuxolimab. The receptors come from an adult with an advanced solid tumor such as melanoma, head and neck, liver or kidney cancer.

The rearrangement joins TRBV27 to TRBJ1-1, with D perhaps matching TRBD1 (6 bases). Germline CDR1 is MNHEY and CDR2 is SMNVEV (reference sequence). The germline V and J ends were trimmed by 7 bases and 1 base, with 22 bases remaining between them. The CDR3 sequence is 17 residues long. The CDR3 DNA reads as TGTGCCAGCATCACTCGGAGGGCAGGGGCGACGAACACTGAAGCTTTCTTT. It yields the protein CASITRRAGATNTEAFF.

CDR3 in amino acids: CASSVGGTASYEQYF. DNA for the CDR3: TGTGCCAGCAGCGTAGGTGGGACAGCTTCCTACGAGCAGTACTTC. The genes are TRBV9 and TRBJ2-7; 7 bases match TRBD1. The germline V gene has CDR1 SGDLS and CDR2 YYNGEE. The CDR3 consists of 15 residues. V lost 0 bases, J lost 1 base, and 4 bases stayed unmatched.

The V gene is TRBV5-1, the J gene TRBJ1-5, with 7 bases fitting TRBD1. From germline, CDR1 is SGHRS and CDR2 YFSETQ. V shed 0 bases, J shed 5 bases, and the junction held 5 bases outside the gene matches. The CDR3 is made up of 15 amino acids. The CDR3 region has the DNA TGCGCCAGCAGCTTGGGGACAGGATCACATCAGCCCCAGCATTTT. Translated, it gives CASSLGTGSHQPQHF.

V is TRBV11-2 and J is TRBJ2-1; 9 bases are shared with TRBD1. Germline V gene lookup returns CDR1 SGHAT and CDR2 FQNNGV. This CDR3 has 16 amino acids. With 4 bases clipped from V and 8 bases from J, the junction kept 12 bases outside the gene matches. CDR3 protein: CASSSGTGGARYEQFF. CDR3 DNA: TGTGCCAGCAGCTCGGGAACAGGGGGCGCGCGATATGAGCAGTTCTTC.

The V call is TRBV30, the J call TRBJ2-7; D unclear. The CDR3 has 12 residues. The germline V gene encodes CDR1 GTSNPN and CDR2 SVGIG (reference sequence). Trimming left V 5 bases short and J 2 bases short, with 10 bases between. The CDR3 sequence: CAWSPVTYEQYF. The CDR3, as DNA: TGTGCCTGGTCCCCGGTCACCTACGAGCAGTACTTC.

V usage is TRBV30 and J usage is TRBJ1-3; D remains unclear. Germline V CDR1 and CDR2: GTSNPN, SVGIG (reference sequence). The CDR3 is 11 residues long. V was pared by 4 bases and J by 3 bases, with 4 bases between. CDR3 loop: CAWTLGNTIYF. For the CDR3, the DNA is TGTGCCTGGACTCTTGGAAACACCATATATTTT.

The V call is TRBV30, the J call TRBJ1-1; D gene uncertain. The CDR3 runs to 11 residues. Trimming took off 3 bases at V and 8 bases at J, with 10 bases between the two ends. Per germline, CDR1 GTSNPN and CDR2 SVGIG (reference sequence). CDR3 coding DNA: TGTGCCTGGAGACGGGCCCGAGAAGCTTTCTTT. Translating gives CAWRRAREAFF.

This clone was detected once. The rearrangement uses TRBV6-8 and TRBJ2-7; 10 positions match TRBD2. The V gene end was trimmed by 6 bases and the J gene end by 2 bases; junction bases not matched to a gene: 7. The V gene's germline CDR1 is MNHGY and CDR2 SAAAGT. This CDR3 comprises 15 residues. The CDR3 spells CASSRASGSPYEQYF. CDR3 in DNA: TGTGCCAGCAGCCGAGCTAGCGGGAGTCCCTACGAGCAGTACTTC.

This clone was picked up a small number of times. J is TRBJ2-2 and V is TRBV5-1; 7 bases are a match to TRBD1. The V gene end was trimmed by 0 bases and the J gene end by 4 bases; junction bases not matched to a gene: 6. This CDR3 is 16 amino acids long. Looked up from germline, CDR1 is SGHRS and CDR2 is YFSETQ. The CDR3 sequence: CASSLAGQLGTGELFF. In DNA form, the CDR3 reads TGCGCCAGCAGCTTGGCGGGACAGTTAGGCACCGGGGAGCTGTTTTTT.

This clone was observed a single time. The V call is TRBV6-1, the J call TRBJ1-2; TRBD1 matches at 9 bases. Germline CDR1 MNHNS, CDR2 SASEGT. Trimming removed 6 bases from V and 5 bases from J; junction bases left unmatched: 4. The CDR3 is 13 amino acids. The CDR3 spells CASRDRGSYGYTF. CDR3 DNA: TGTGCCAGCAGGGACAGGGGATCGTATGGCTACACCTTC.

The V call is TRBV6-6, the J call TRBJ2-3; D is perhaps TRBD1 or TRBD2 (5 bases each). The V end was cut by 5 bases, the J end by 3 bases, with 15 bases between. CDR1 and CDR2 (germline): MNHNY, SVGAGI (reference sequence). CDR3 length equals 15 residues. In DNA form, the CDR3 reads TGTGCCAGCAGTAAACTCCGGGACGGTACAGATACGCAGTATTTT. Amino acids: CASSKLRDGTDTQYF.

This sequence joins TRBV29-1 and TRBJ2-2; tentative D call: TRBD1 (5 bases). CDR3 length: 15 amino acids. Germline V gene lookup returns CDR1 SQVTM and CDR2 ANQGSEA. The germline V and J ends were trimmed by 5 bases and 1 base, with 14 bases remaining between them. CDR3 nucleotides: TGCAGCGTTCCAAGGGGCGACAGGAACACCGGGGAGCTGTTTTTT. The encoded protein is CSVPRGDRNTGELFF.

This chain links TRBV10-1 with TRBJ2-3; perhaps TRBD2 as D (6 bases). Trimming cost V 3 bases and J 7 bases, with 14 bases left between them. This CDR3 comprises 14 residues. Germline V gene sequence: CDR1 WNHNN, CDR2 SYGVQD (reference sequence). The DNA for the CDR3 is TGCGCCAGCAGTGATTACGGGGGAAGCAATACGCAGTATTTT. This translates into CASSDYGGSNTQYF.